This TCR beta chain originates from a study of breast tumors, draining lymph nodes, adjacent tissues. TCRdb re-derived calls from the multiplex PCR reads in MiXCR, one entry per CDR3 protein. The data show 180,000 or so distinct CDR3 sequences, roughly 29% seen once. To note about this clonotype: The antigen is undetermined.

CDR1 and CDR2 (germline): SQVTM, ANQGSEA. This CDR3 has 13 residues. J was trimmed by 0 bases and V by 8 bases; bases with no gene match: 3. The lymph nodes were axillary draining lymph nodes from breast cancer patients. Study-wide results and caveats: Tumor T cell lymph node origin was a supported hypothesis, not proven.

The TCR comes from a female donor with breast cancer. Some clones in this sample may be carry-over from other donors' samples. The chain has TRBV29-1 and TRBJ1-3; 8 bases agree with TRBD1. The sequencing input was axillary lymph node tissue. CDR3 DNA: TGCAGCTCAGGGGGCCTCTCTGGAAACACCATATATTTT. Protein: CSSGGLSGNTIYF.